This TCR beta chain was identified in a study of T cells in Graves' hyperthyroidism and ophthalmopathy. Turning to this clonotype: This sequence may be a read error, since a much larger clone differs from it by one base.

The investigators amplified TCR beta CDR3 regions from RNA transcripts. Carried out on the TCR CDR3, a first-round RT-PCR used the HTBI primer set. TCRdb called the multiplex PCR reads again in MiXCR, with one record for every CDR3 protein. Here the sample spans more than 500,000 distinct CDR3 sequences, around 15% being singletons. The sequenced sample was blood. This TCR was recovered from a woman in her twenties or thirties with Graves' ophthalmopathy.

The CDR3, as DNA: TGTGCCATCAGTGAGGAACTAGCGGGGGCCGAGCAGCACTTC. It translates to CAISEELAGAEQHF. The chain has TRBV10-3 and TRBJ2-7; TRBD2 agrees at 11 bases. This CDR3 comprises 14 residues. Germline values: CDR1 ENHRY, CDR2 SYGVKD.